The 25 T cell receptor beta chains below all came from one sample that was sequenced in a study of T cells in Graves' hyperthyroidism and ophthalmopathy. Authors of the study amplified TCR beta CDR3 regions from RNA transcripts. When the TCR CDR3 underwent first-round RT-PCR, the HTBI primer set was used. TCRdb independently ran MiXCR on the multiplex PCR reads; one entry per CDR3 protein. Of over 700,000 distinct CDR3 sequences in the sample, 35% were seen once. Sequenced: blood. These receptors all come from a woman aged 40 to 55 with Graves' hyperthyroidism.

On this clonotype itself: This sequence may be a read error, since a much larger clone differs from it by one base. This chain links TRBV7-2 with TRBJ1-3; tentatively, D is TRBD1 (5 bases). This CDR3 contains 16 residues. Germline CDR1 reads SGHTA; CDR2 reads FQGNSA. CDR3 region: CACSLARDPKRNTIYF. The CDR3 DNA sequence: TGTGCCTGCAGCTTGGCTCGGGACCCGAAGCGGAACACCATATATTTT. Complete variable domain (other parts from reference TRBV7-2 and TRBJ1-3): GAGVSQSPSNKVTEKGKDVELRCDPISGHTALYWYRQSLGQGLEFLIYFQGNSAPDKSGLPSDRFSAERTGGSVSTLTIQRTQQEDSAVYLCACSLARDPKRNTIYFGEGSWLTVV.

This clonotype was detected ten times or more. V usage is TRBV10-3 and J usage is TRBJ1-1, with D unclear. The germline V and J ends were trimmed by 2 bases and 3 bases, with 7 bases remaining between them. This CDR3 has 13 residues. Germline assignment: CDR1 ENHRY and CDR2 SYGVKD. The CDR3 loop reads CAISEEPDTEAFF. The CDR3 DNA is TGTGCCATCAGTGAGGAGCCGGACACTGAAGCTTTCTTT.

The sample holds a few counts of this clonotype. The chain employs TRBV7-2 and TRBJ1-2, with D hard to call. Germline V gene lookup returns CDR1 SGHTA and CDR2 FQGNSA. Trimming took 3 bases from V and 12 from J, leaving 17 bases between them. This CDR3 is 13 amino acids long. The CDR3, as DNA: TGTGCCAGCAGCTTGCAAATAGGTTTTCCAGACACCTTC. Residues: CASSLQIGFPDTF. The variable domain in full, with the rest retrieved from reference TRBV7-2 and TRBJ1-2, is GAGVSQSPSNKVTEKGKDVELRCDPISGHTALYWYRQSLGQGLEFLIYFQGNSAPDKSGLPSDRFSAERTGGSVSTLTIQRTQQEDSAVYLCASSLQIGFPDTFGSGTRLTVV.

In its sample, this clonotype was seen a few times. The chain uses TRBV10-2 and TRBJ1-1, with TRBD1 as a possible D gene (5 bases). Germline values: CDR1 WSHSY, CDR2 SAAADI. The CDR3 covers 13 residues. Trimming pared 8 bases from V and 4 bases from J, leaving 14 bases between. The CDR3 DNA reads TGCGCCAGCTGGGACGGGCAGAGCACTGAAGCTTTCTTT. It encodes CASWDGQSTEAFF.

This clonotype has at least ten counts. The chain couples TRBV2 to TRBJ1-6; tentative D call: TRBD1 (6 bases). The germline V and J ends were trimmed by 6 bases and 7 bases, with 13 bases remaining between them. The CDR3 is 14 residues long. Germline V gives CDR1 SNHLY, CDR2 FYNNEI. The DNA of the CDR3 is TGTGCCAGCAGCGAACAGGGCGGGAATTCACCCCTCCACTTT. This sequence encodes CASSEQGGNSPLHF.

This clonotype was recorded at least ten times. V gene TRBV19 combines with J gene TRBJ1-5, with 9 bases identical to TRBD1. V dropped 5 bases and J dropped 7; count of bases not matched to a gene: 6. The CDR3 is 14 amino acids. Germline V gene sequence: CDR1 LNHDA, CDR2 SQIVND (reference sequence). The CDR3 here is CASSYRTGDQPQHF. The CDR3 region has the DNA TGTGCCAGTAGTTATAGGACAGGGGACCAGCCCCAGCATTTT.

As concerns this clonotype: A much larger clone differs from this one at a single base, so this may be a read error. For the CDR3, the DNA is TGTGCCAGCAGCATCCGGACCGGCACCGGGGAGCTGTTTTTT. Protein: CASSIRTGTGELFF. This sequence joins TRBV7-6 and TRBJ2-2; D ambiguous. The V end was cut by 5 bases, the J end by 4 bases, with 11 bases between. The CDR3 has 14 residues. Germline-derived CDR1 and CDR2 are SGHVS and FNYEAQ.

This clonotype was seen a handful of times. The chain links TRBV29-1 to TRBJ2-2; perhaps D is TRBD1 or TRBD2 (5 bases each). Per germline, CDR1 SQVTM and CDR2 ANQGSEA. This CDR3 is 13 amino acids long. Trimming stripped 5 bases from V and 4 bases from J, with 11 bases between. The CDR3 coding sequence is TGCAGCGTTATCAGGGAGAGCACCGGGGAGCTGTTTTTT. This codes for CSVIRESTGELFF.

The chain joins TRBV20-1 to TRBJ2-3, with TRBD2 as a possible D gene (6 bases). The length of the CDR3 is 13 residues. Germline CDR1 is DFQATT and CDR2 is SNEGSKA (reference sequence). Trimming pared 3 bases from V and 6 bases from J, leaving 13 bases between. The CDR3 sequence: CSASPGGRDTQYF. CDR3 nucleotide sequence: TGCAGTGCTAGCCCCGGAGGGAGGGATACGCAGTATTTT.

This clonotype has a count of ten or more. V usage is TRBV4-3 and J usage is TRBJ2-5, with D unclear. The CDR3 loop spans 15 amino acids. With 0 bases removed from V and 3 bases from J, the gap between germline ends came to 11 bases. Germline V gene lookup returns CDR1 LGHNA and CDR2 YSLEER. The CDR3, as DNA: TGCGCCAGCAGCCAAGATAGAACGGGCAAAGAGACCCAGTACTTC. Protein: CASSQDRTGKETQYF.

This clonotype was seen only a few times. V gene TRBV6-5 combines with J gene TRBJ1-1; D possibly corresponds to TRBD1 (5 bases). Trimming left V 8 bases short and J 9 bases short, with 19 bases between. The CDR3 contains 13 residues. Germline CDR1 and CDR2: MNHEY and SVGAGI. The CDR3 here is CASRGRGAGKAFF. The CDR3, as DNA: TGTGCCAGCCGCGGTCGCGGGGCAGGGAAAGCTTTCTTT.

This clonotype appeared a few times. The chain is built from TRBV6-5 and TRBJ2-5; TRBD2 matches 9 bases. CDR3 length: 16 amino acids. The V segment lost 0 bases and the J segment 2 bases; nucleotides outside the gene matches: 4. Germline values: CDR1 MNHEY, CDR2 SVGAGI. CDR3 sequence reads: CASSYSGSGGQETQYF. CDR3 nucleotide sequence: TGTGCCAGCAGTTACTCTGGTAGCGGGGGTCAAGAGACCCAGTACTTC.

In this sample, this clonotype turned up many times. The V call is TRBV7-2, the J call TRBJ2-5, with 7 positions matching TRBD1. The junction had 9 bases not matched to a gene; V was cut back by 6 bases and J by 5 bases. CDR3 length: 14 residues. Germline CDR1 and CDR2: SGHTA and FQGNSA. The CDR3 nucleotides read TGTGCCAGCAGTCAGAGGACAGGTCGGGAGACCCAGTACTTC. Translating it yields CASSQRTGRETQYF.

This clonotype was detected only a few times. The CDR3 protein is CASSFGTLNEKLFF. CDR3 DNA: TGCGCCAGCAGCTTCGGGACTCTTAATGAAAAACTGTTTTTT. This chain connects TRBV5-1 to TRBJ1-4; tentative D call: TRBD1 (5 bases). Trimming removed 2 bases at V and 4 bases at J, with 9 bases between. The CDR3 has 14 amino acids. The germline CDR1 and CDR2 sequences are SGHRS and YFSETQ.

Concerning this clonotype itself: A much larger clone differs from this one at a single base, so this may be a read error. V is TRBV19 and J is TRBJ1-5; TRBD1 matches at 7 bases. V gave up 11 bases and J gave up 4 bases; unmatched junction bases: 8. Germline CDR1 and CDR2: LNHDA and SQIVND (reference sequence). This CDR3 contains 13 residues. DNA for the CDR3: TGTGCCGGTAAGCAACAGGGGAATCAGCCCCAGCATTTT. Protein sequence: CAGKQQGNQPQHF.

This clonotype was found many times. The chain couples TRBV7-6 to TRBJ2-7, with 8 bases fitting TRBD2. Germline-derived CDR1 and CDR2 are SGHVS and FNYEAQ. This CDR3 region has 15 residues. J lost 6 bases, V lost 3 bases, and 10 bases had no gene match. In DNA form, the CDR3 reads TGTGCCAGCAGCTTTTCGATTAGCGGGGAACTCGAGCAGTACTTC. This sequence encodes CASSFSISGELEQYF.

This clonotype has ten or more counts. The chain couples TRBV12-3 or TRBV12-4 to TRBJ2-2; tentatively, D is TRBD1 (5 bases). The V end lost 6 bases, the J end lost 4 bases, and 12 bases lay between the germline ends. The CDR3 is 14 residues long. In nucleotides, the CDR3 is TGTGCCAGCAGGACCCAGGGTACCACCGGGGAGCTGTTTTTT. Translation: CASRTQGTTGELFF.

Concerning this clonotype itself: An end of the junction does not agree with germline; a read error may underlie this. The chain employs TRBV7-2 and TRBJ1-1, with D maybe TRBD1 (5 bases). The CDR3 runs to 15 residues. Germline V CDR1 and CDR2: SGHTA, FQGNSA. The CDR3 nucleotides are TGTGCCAGCAGCCCCGCGACAGAGGCAAGAACTGAAGCCTTCTTT. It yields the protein CASSPATEARTEAFF.

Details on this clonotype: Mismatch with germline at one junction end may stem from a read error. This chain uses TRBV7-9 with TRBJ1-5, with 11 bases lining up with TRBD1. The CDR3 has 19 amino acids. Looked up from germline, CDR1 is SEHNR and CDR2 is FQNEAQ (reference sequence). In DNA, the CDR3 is TGTGCCAGCAGCTTAGCAGTTTCGGTTTGGGACAGGGGGTATCACCCCCAGCATTTT. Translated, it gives CASSLAVSVWDRGYHPQHF.

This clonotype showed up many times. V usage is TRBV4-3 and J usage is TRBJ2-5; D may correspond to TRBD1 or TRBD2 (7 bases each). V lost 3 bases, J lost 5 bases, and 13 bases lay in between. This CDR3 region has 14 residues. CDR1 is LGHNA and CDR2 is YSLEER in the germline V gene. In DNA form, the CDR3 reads TGCGCCAGCAGCCAGCGACAGGGAGGGGAGACCCAGTACTTC. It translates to CASSQRQGGETQYF.

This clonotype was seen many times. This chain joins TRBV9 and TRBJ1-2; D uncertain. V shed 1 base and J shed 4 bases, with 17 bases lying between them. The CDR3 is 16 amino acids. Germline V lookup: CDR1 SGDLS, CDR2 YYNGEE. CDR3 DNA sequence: TGTGCCAGCAGCGTATGGGCGGCCGCGGCGCCCTATGGCTACACCTTC. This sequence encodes CASSVWAAAAPYGYTF.

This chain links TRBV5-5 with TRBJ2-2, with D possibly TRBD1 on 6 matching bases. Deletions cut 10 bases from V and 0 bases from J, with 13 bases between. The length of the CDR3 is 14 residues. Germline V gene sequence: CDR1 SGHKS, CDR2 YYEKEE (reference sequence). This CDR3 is CAGKGTPNTGELFF. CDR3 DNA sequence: TGTGCCGGTAAAGGGACACCGAACACCGGGGAGCTGTTTTTT. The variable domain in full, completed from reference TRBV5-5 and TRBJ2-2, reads DAGVTQSPTHLIKTRGQQVTLRCSPISGHKSVSWYQQVLGQGPQFIFQYYEKEERGRGNFPDRFSARQFPNYSSELNVNALLLGDSALYLCAGKGTPNTGELFFGEGSRLTVL.

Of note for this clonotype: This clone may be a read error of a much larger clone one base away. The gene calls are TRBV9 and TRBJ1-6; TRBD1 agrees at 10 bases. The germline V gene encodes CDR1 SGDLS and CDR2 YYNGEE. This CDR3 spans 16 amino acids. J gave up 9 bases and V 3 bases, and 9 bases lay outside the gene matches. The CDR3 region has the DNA TGTGCCAGCAGCGCCTCAGACAGGGGGCTTAGTTCACCCCTCCACTTT. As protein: CASSASDRGLSSPLHF.

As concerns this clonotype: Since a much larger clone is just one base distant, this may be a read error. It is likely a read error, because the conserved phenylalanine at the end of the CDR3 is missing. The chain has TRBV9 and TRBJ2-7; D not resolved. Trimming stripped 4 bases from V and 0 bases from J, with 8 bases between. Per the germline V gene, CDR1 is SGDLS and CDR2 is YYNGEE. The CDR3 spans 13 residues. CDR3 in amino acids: CASSSLSSYEQYS. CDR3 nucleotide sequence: TGTGCCAGCAGCTCCTTGAGCTCCTACGAGCAGTACTCC.

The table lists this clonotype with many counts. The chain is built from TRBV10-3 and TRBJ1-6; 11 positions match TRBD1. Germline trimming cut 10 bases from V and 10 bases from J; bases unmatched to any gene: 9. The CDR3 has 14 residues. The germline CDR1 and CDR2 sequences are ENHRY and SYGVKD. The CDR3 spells CASEGGTGGSPLHF. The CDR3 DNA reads TGTGCCAGCGAAGGGGGGACAGGGGGATCACCCCTCCACTTT.